This is a list of T cell receptor beta chains from one sample in a study of shared clonotypes between healthy human individuals. Produced via immunoSEQ multiplex PCR; TCRdb's table is partial and in-frame only. The data hold some 1,100,000 clones, with approximately 80% observed a single time. Sequenced input: memory CD4+ T cells from PBMCs. Receptor source: a man between 18 and 35 years old in good health. Some clones in this sample may be carry-over from other donors' samples. Both conserved end residues are part of each CDR3. D genes are given only for firm matches. Part of the rows lack a size; the others show once, few, many or a class for expanded clones.

>TRBJ1-2|NA|NA|TRBV9
CASSPGLGALGGYTF
TGTGCCAGCTCTCCAGGGCTGGGGGCGCTTGGTGGCTACACCTTC
>TRBJ2-3|once|TRBD2|TRBV6-4
CASKSMCGRPRNTQYF
TGTGCCAGCAAATCAATGTGCGGGAGACCACGAAATACGCAGTATTTT
>TRBJ2-6|NA|TRBD1|TRBV2
CASSYQGAGANVLTF
TGTGCCAGCAGTTACCAGGGGGCTGGGGCCAACGTCCTGACTTTC
>TRBJ1-1|once|TRBD1|TRBV5-1
CASSLAGGGTEAFF
TGCGCCAGCAGCTTAGCAGGGGGCGGCACTGAAGCTTTCTTT
>TRBJ2-3|NA|NA|TRBV4-1
CASSQESGARTDTQYF
TGCGCCAGCAGCCAAGAATCGGGGGCCCGCACAGATACGCAGTATTTT
>TRBJ1-1|NA|TRBD1|TRBV2
CASSPQGAGTEAFF
TGTGCCAGCAGTCCACAGGGGGCCGGGACTGAAGCTTTCTTT
>TRBJ2-2|NA|NA|TRBV7-2
CASSLSRGAGELFF
TGTGCCAGCAGCTTAAGCAGGGGGGCCGGGGAGCTGTTTTTT
>TRBJ2-7|NA|NA|TRBV7-9
CASSLSGGYEQYF
TGTGCCAGCAGCTTAAGTGGGGGGTACGAGCAGTACTTC
>TRBJ1-5|few|NA|TRBV19
CASSIDRLRAQHF
TGTGCCAGTAGTATAGACAGGCTTCGGGCCCAGCATTTT
>TRBJ2-7|NA|TRBD2|TRBV23-1
CASSQSGLRGAAYEQYF
TGCGCCAGCAGTCAATCTGGGCTGCGGGGGGCGGCCTACGAGCAGTACTTC
>TRBJ1-1|once|NA|TRBV18
CASSPRQENTEAFF
TGTGCCAGCTCACCACGACAGGAAAACACTGAAGCTTTCTTT
>TRBJ2-2|once|TRBD2|TRBV7-3
CASSSYLGGGTGELFF
TGTGCCAGCAGCTCCTACCTGGGCGGGGGCACCGGGGAGCTGTTTTTT
>TRBJ2-7|NA|NA|TRBV5-4
CASSLFNYEQYF
TGTGCCAGCAGCTTGTTTAACTACGAGCAGTACTTC
>TRBJ2-5|NA|NA|TRBV28
CASSLPKQFVIQETQYF
TGTGCCAGCAGTTTACCTAAACAGTTCGTAATTCAAGAGACCCAGTACTTC
>TRBJ2-1|NA|TRBD2|TRBV5-4
CASSASGRYYNEQFF
TGTGCCAGCAGCGCTAGCGGGAGGTACTACAATGAGCAGTTCTTC
>TRBJ1-4|NA|NA|TRBV5-1
CASSLRTAGANEKLFF
TGCGCCAGCAGCTTGAGGACAGCAGGGGCTAATGAAAAACTGTTTTTT
>TRBJ2-3|few|NA|TRBV28
CASSLNYDWYF
TGTGCCAGCAGTCTAAACTATGATTGGTATTTT
>TRBJ2-5|NA|NA|TRBV11-1
CASSFFRDQETQYF
TGTGCCAGCAGCTTTTTCAGGGACCAAGAGACCCAGTACTTC
>TRBJ2-3|once|TRBD1|TRBV19
CASTRNRGNTDTQYF
TGTGCCAGTACGAGGAACAGGGGTAACACAGATACGCAGTATTTT
>TRBJ1-2|NA|TRBD1|TRBV4-1
CASSPLDRVVGYTF
TGCGCCAGCAGCCCCCTGGACAGGGTCGTTGGCTACACCTTC
>TRBJ2-7|NA|NA|TRBV10-1
CASSESSPAGSYEQYF
TGCGCCAGCAGTGAGTCTAGCCCTGCGGGGTCCTACGAGCAGTACTTC
>TRBJ1-2|many|NA|TRBV27
CASSLSGVGGYGYTF
TGTGCCAGCAGTTTAAGTGGGGTGGGGGGCTATGGCTACACCTTC
>TRBJ2-1|NA|TRBD2|TRBV6-5
CASSYRREVPNEQFF
TGTGCCAGCAGTTACAGGCGGGAGGTTCCCAATGAGCAGTTCTTC
>TRBJ2-1|NA|TRBD2|TRBV27
CASSLGSRGRAYNEQFF
TGTGCCAGCAGTTTAGGGTCCCGCGGGAGGGCCTACAATGAGCAGTTCTTC
>TRBJ2-7|NA|TRBD2|TRBV6-5
CASSYRLAGFNEQYF
TGTGCCAGCAGTTATAGACTAGCGGGATTCAACGAGCAGTACTTC
>TRBJ1-5|NA|NA|TRBV7-2
CASSLVADSNQPQHF
TGTGCCAGCAGCTTAGTTGCAGATAGCAATCAGCCCCAGCATTTT
>TRBJ2-5|NA|NA|TRBV2
CASSVKETQYF
TGTGCCAGCAGTGTAAAAGAGACCCAGTACTTC
>TRBJ1-2|NA|NA|TRBV10-3
CAIKGTIAGYTF
TGTGCCATCAAAGGGACTATAGCTGGCTACACCTTC
>TRBJ1-5|NA|NA|TRBV6-1
CATQFGAPGPQHF
TGTGCCACCCAATTCGGGGCCCCTGGGCCCCAGCATTTT
>TRBJ2-4|NA|TRBD1|TRBV5-6
CASSNGQGILAKNIQYF
TGTGCCAGCAGCAATGGACAGGGGATCCTAGCCAAAAACATTCAGTACTTC
>TRBJ1-2|NA|NA|TRBV4-1
CASSPLEGYGYTF
TGCGCCAGCAGTCCGCTGGAAGGGTATGGCTACACCTTC
>TRBJ2-5|NA|TRBD2|TRBV28
CAGSPGTSGTGETQYF
TGTGCCGGCAGTCCCGGGACTAGCGGGACGGGAGAGACCCAGTACTTC
>TRBJ1-1|many|NA|TRBV11-3
CASSEESRTEAFF
TGTGCCAGCAGCGAGGAGTCCCGGACTGAAGCTTTCTTT
>TRBJ2-7|NA|NA|TRBV18
CASFHGLTRSSYEQYF
TGTGCCAGCTTCCACGGTCTAACTAGGAGCTCCTACGAGCAGTACTTC
>TRBJ2-1|NA|TRBD2|TRBV5-1
CASSPTAGGSQQEQFF
TGCGCCAGCAGTCCTACGGCGGGCGGGAGCCAGCAAGAGCAGTTCTTC
>TRBJ2-2|few|NA|TRBV19
CASSIRPASKTGELFF
TGTGCCAGTAGTATAAGGCCGGCTAGCAAGACCGGGGAGCTGTTTTTT
>TRBJ1-4|NA|NA|TRBV28
CASSLEGGNEKLFF
TGTGCCAGCAGTTTAGAGGGCGGGAATGAAAAACTGTTTTTT
>TRBJ1-2|once|NA|TRBV7-6
CASSTTTGKGGYTF
TGTGCCAGCAGCACCACCACAGGGAAGGGTGGCTACACCTTC
>TRBJ2-7|NA|TRBD1|TRBV29-1
CSVTGGSDGYDEQYF
TGCAGCGTTACAGGGGGCTCTGATGGATACGATGAGCAGTACTTC
>TRBJ2-2|NA|NA|TRBV7-3
CASSLTGGTGELFF
TGTGCCAGCAGCTTAACAGGGGGAACCGGGGAGCTGTTTTTT
>TRBJ1-2|NA|TRBD1|TRBV5-1
CASSLTGEVVHGYTF
TGCGCCAGCAGCTTAACAGGGGAGGTGGTTCATGGCTACACCTTC
>TRBJ1-2|NA|NA|TRBV16
CASSPRGLVTNYGYTF
TGTGCCAGCAGCCCCCGGGGTTTAGTGACCAACTATGGCTACACCTTC
>TRBJ2-2|NA|TRBD2|TRBV19
CASSVVLAGGTGELFF
TGTGCCAGTAGTGTAGTACTAGCGGGAGGAACCGGGGAGCTGTTTTTT
>TRBJ1-4|NA|TRBD1|TRBV28
CASSGRQGAHEKLFF
TGTGCCAGCAGCGGTCGACAGGGAGCTCATGAAAAACTGTTTTTT
>TRBJ2-1|NA|TRBD2|TRBV5-4
CASSTGTSVNNEQFF
TGTGCCAGCAGCACGGGGACTAGCGTCAACAATGAGCAGTTCTTC
>TRBJ2-5|NA|TRBD1|TRBV29-1
CSVARERDRKQYF
TGCAGCGTTGCCCGGGAGAGGGACAGGAAGCAGTACTTC
>TRBJ2-3|NA|NA|TRBV7-2
CASSQSNSRADTQYF
TGTGCCAGCAGCCAAAGCAATTCTAGGGCAGATACGCAGTATTTT
>TRBJ2-1|NA|NA|TRBV11-2
CASSLGRLNEQFF
TGTGCCAGCAGCTTAGGCAGGCTCAATGAGCAGTTCTTC
>TRBJ1-3|NA|TRBD1|TRBV4-2
CASSLDRERYTIYF
TGTGCCAGCAGCCTAGACAGGGAGAGATACACCATATATTTT
>TRBJ2-5|once|NA|TRBV18
CASSPQLEPTLGETQYF
TGTGCCAGCTCCCCGCAGCTAGAGCCCACGCTCGGGGAGACCCAGTACTTC
>TRBJ2-1|NA|TRBD2|TRBV5-1
CASSPDLAGGWDEQFF
TGCGCCAGCAGCCCGGATCTAGCGGGAGGATGGGATGAGCAGTTCTTC
>TRBJ2-1|once|NA|TRBV2
CASKLIYSSYNEQFF
TGTGCCAGCAAATTAATCTATAGCTCCTACAATGAGCAGTTCTTC
>TRBJ1-5|NA|TRBD1|TRBV14
CASSQGQSRRVNQPQHF
TGTGCCAGCAGCCAGGGACAGTCACGGCGGGTCAATCAGCCCCAGCATTTT
>TRBJ2-5|NA|NA|TRBV7-9
CASSLPPGDASETQYF
TGTGCCAGCAGCTTGCCTCCTGGGGACGCTAGTGAGACCCAGTACTTC
>TRBJ1-3|NA|NA|TRBV4-2
CASSLSAGAGNTIYF
TGTGCCAGCAGCCTATCGGCGGGGGCCGGAAACACCATATATTTT
>TRBJ2-2|NA|NA|TRBV7-3
CASSRILAGELFF
TGTGCCAGCAGCCGGATCCTAGCCGGGGAGCTGTTTTTT
>TRBJ2-1|once|NA|TRBV6-1
CASSEQGVYNEQFF
TGTGCCAGCAGTGAACAAGGGGTTTACAATGAGCAGTTCTTC
>TRBJ2-7|few|NA|TRBV5-5
CASSRDSGEFYEQYF
TGTGCCAGCAGCCGAGACAGTGGAGAATTCTACGAGCAGTACTTC
>TRBJ2-2|many|NA|TRBV4-1
CASSQVLGGELFF
TGCGCCAGCAGCCAAGTCTTGGGCGGGGAGCTGTTTTTT